A single sample is the source of the 7 T cell receptor beta chains below, sequenced in a study of T cell repertoires in cytomegalovirus infection. TCRdb analysed the reads with MiXCR anew, one entry per CDR3 protein. Of over 300,000 distinct CDR3 sequences listed, about a sixth are singletons. Sequencing input: PBMCs. The receptor source for this set is a human donor in good health (CMV status not recorded). Some clones in this sample may be carry-over from other donors' samples.

As regards this clonotype: Possible read error: a much larger clone is one base away. This chain uses TRBV6-1 with TRBJ2-3; TRBD2 might be the D (6 bases). V was clipped by 6 bases and J by 4 bases, with 8 bases between them. This CDR3 has 12 amino acids. Germline values: CDR1 MNHNS, CDR2 SASEGT. Written as DNA, the CDR3 is TGTGCCAGCAGGCCTAGCGCAGATACGCAGTATTTT. As protein: CASRPSADTQYF.

The V call is TRBV5-1, the J call TRBJ2-7; D possibly corresponds to TRBD1 (6 bases). CDR3 length: 16 residues. Per the germline V gene, CDR1 is SGHRS and CDR2 is YFSETQ. Trimming left V 4 bases short and J 3 bases short, with 20 bases between. CDR3 coding DNA: TGCGCCAGCAGCCGTTCGACAGGAGGATTTAACTACGAGCAGTACTTC. This sequence encodes CASSRSTGGFNYEQYF.

There are many counts of this clonotype. The rearrangement uses TRBV12-3 or TRBV12-4 and TRBJ2-6; 8 nucleotides match TRBD1. This CDR3 has 18 residues. The ends lost 2 bases at V and 0 bases at J; junction bases unmatched: 6. The CDR3 coding sequence is TGTGCCAGCAGTTTAATTCCAGGGGGCCTCTCTGGGGCCAACGTCCTGACTTTC. It translates to CASSLIPGGLSGANVLTF.

This clonotype was recorded many times. The CDR3 sequence: CASSLVGGHNTEAFF. CDR3 DNA sequence: TGTGCCAGCAGCTTAGTAGGGGGGCATAACACTGAAGCTTTCTTT. The V gene is TRBV7-8, the J gene TRBJ1-1; tentatively, D is TRBD1 (6 bases). Trimming removed 1 base from V and 2 bases from J, with 11 bases in between. Germline V CDR1 and CDR2: SGHVS, FQNEAQ. The CDR3 runs to 15 residues.

This clonotype is a singleton in its sample. The chain recombines TRBV5-4 with TRBJ2-7; TRBD2 aligns across 15 bases. The CDR3 totals 15 residues. CDR1 is SGHNT and CDR2 is YYREEE in the germline V gene (reference sequence). V trimming: 3 bases; J trimming: 4 bases; junction bases outside the gene matches: 2. This CDR3 reads CASSWGLAGGYEQYF. The DNA of the CDR3 is TGTGCCAGCAGCTGGGGACTAGCGGGGGGATACGAGCAGTACTTC.

The sample holds a few counts of this clonotype. The chain joins TRBV7-9 to TRBJ1-3; 9 bases match TRBD1. The CDR3 runs to 17 residues. V lost 5 bases to trimming and J lost 2 bases; unmatched junction nucleotides: 10. CDR1 SEHNR and CDR2 FQNEAQ come from the germline V gene (reference sequence). The CDR3 DNA sequence: TGTGCCAGCAGCGCCCGGGACAGGGAATATGCTGGAAACACCATATATTTT. Encoded protein: CASSARDREYAGNTIYF.

This clonotype was found a few times. J is TRBJ2-5 and V is TRBV4-1, with TRBD2 matching over 9 bases. Germline lookup yields CDR1 MGHRA and CDR2 YSYEKL. The CDR3 runs 16 residues. V lost 3 bases to trimming and J lost 5 bases; unmatched junction nucleotides: 10. In DNA, the CDR3 is TGCGCCAGCAGCCAGTCGGTTAGCGGGGGCACGGAGACCCAGTACTTC. Translation: CASSQSVSGGTETQYF.